The 26 T cell receptor beta chains below all came from one sample that was sequenced in a study of T cells after yellow fever vaccination. TCRdb ran MiXCR on the 5' RACE reads and lists one entry per CDR3 protein. Altogether some 110,000 distinct CDR3 sequences are present, around 6.7% being singletons, with the ten largest covering 2.7%. The sample consisted of CD4+ T cells sorted from PBMCs, taken about 49 days after the first yellow fever vaccination. The receptors come from a man between 18 and 35 years old who received the YFV17D yellow fever vaccine.

This clonotype was counted ten times or more. The chain recombines TRBV19 with TRBJ1-1, with D uncertain. CDR3 length: 18 residues. V lost 1 base, J lost 4 bases, and 22 bases lay in between. CDR1 is LNHDA and CDR2 is SQIVND in the germline V gene (reference sequence). The CDR3 nucleotides read TGTGCCAGTAGTATAGCCCCTATAAGACGAACTCGAAGCACTGAAGCTTTCTTT. Its translation is CASSIAPIRRTRSTEAFF.

This chain joins TRBV9 and TRBJ2-5; 10 bases align to TRBD1. The CDR3 extends over 14 amino acids. V dropped 3 bases and J dropped 5; count of bases not matched to a gene: 4. The germline CDR1 and CDR2 sequences are SGDLS and YYNGEE. The CDR3 DNA follows: TGTGCCAGCAGCGCGACAGGGGGCTGGGAGACCCAGTACTTC. Its translation: CASSATGGWETQYF.

This clonotype was counted at least ten times. The CDR3 DNA reads TGTGCCAGCAGCTTAACTCCGGCCTCCTACGAGCAGTACTTC. It encodes CASSLTPASYEQYF. The rearrangement uses TRBV7-3 and TRBJ2-7; no clear D. Trimming removed 0 bases at V and 0 bases at J, with 6 bases between. Germline V gene lookup returns CDR1 SGHTA and CDR2 FQGTGA. The CDR3 spans 14 residues.

At least ten counts were recorded for this clonotype. CDR3 in DNA: TGCGCCAGCAGCTTGACCAGGGAACATGGCTACACCTTC. Encoded protein: CASSLTREHGYTF. This sequence joins TRBV5-1 and TRBJ1-2; possible D gene TRBD1, 5 bases. Trimming pared 1 base from V and 6 bases from J, leaving 10 bases between. Per the germline V gene, CDR1 is SGHRS and CDR2 is YFSETQ. The CDR3 covers 13 residues.

This clonotype was seen ten or more times. This rearrangement joins TRBV7-6 to TRBJ2-5, with D perhaps matching TRBD1 (6 bases). Trimming took 1 base from V and 5 from J, leaving 17 bases between them. The germline V gene has CDR1 SGHVS and CDR2 FNYEAQ. The CDR3 sequence is 16 residues long. This CDR3 is CASSLVSRQARETQYF. Here the CDR3 DNA reads TGTGCCAGCAGCTTAGTGTCCCGACAGGCCAGGGAGACCCAGTACTTC.

This clonotype has a handful of counts. The chain combines TRBV5-4 with TRBJ2-3; 9 bases agree with TRBD1. The CDR3 consists of 15 residues. Germline CDR1 is SGHNT and CDR2 is YYREEE (reference sequence). The trim removed 3 bases at V and 2 bases at J, leaving 4 bases unmatched. CDR3 region: CASSWDRADTDTQYF. CDR3 sequence (DNA): TGTGCCAGCAGCTGGGACAGGGCGGACACAGATACGCAGTATTTT.

This clonotype appeared many times. This chain uses TRBV5-1 with TRBJ2-3, with 12 nucleotides matching TRBD2. The germline V gene has CDR1 SGHRS and CDR2 YFSETQ. J lost 0 bases, V lost 0 bases, and 11 bases had no gene match. The CDR3 has 20 residues. The CDR3: CASSLGTSGGSYYSTDTQYF. The CDR3 nucleotides read TGCGCCAGCAGCTTGGGAACTAGCGGGGGGTCCTATTATAGCACAGATACGCAGTATTTT. The full variable domain, with the rest looked up from reference TRBV5-1 and TRBJ2-3, is KAGVTQTPRYLIKTRGQQVTLSCSPISGHRSVSWYQQTPGQGLQFLFEYFSETQRNKGNFPGRFSGRQFSNSRSEMNVSTLELGDSALYLCASSLGTSGGSYYSTDTQYFGPGTRLTVL.

This clonotype was observed many times. V usage is TRBV12-3 or TRBV12-4 and J usage is TRBJ1-3; tentative D call: TRBD1 (6 bases). The CDR3 is 14 amino acids. V lost 5 bases and J 4 bases, leaving 12 bases between the germline ends. This CDR3 reads CASSLQGTGNTIYF. CDR3 coding DNA: TGTGCCAGCAGTCTACAGGGTACGGGAAACACCATATATTTT.

The CDR3 sequence: CSARGPSGRSGANVLTF. The CDR3 DNA sequence: TGCAGTGCTAGAGGGCCTTCGGGGCGCTCTGGGGCCAACGTCCTGACTTTC. This chain links TRBV20-1 with TRBJ2-6; D is tentatively TRBD1 or TRBD2 (5 bases each). Trimming removed 1 base at V and 0 bases at J, with 13 bases between. The CDR3 loop spans 17 amino acids. Germline CDR1 is DFQATT and CDR2 is SNEGSKA (reference sequence).

This clonotype was observed many times. The chain combines TRBV6-1 with TRBJ2-1; D may be TRBD2 (5 bases). V was pared by 7 bases and J by 9 bases, with 19 bases between. This CDR3 comprises 14 residues. The germline gives CDR1 MNHNS, CDR2 SASEGT. This CDR3 reads CASNRNGGWSEQFF. CDR3 nucleotides: TGTGCCAGCAACAGAAATGGAGGATGGAGTGAGCAGTTCTTC.

This clonotype was recorded at least ten times. The chain links TRBV24-1 to TRBJ2-1; the match to TRBD2 covers 8 bases. The CDR3 sequence is 16 residues long. Germline-derived CDR1 and CDR2 are KGHDR and SFDVKD. With 3 bases clipped from V and 1 base from J, the junction kept 4 bases outside the gene matches. Written as DNA, the CDR3 is TGTGCCACCAGTGATCGACTAGCGCGATCCTACAATGAGCAGTTCTTC. This codes for CATSDRLARSYNEQFF.

This clonotype has ten or more counts. V usage is TRBV18 and J usage is TRBJ2-1; TRBD1 matches 7 bases. Germline trimming cut 6 bases from V and 8 bases from J; bases unmatched to any gene: 4. From germline, CDR1 is KGHSH and CDR2 LQKENI. The CDR3 totals 12 residues. The CDR3 coding sequence is TGTGCCAGCTCGCCAGACAGGGATGAGCAGTTCTTC. Its translation is CASSPDRDEQFF.

This clonotype was seen at least ten times. The chain links TRBV12-3 or TRBV12-4 to TRBJ2-5; 7 nucleotides align to TRBD1. The CDR3 runs to 14 residues. V lost 6 bases and J lost 4; bases outside the gene matches: 8. DNA for the CDR3: TGTGCCAGCAGCCGAACAGGGGTCGCAGAGACCCAGTACTTC. Protein: CASSRTGVAETQYF.

In its sample, this clonotype was seen many times. V is TRBV20-1 and J is TRBJ1-2; D is unclear. This CDR3 has 13 amino acids. V lost 6 bases, J lost 0 bases, and 11 bases lay in between. Looked up from germline, CDR1 is DFQATT and CDR2 is SNEGSKA (reference sequence). The CDR3 DNA is TGCAGTGCACCCGATTCTACTAACTATGGCTACACCTTC. As protein: CSAPDSTNYGYTF.

This clonotype showed up many times. J is TRBJ1-2 and V is TRBV3-1, with D unresolved. V lost 0 bases and J lost 5, with 4 bases in between. Looked up from germline, CDR1 is LGHDT and CDR2 is YNNKEL (reference sequence). The CDR3 has 12 amino acids. This CDR3 is CASSQERYGYTF. The DNA for the CDR3 is TGTGCCAGCAGCCAAGAGCGTTATGGCTACACCTTC.

Comments on this clonotype: This clone may be a read error of a much larger clone one base away. The V and J genes are TRBV27 and TRBJ2-3; D gene uncertain. Germline lookup yields CDR1 MNHEY and CDR2 SMNVEV (reference sequence). CDR3 length equals 14 residues. Trimming cost V 3 bases and J 6 bases, with 13 bases left between them. CDR3 sequence reads: CASSFKARWDTQYF. The DNA of the CDR3 is TGTGCCAGCAGTTTTAAGGCCCGCTGGGATACGCAGTATTTT.

Many counts were recorded for this clonotype. The genes are TRBV28 and TRBJ2-5; D may match TRBD1 or TRBD2 (5 bases each). The ends were cut back, 2 bases at V and 5 bases at J, with 15 bases in the middle. Germline V gene data show CDR1 as MDHEN and CDR2 as SYDVKM. The CDR3 length is 15 residues. The CDR3 sequence is CASSLRGHGVETQYF. The CDR3, as DNA: TGTGCCAGCAGTTTAAGGGGTCACGGGGTTGAGACCCAGTACTTC.

This clonotype turned up a few times. The rearrangement links TRBV18 to TRBJ1-4; D is ambiguous. This CDR3 comprises 15 residues. CDR1 KGHSH and CDR2 LQKENI come from the germline V gene. V lost 3 bases to trimming and J lost 5 bases, with 13 bases between them. The CDR3 DNA sequence: TGTGCCAGCTCACCGATGCAGTCGGGGAATGAAAAACTGTTTTTT. Translation: CASSPMQSGNEKLFF.

This clonotype has at least ten counts. The chain combines TRBV6-1 with TRBJ2-7; D tentatively fits TRBD1 or TRBD2 (5 bases each). The V gene lost 8 bases and the J gene lost 0 bases, with 14 bases spanning the gap. There are 14 residues in the CDR3. Germline loops: CDR1 MNHNS, CDR2 SASEGT. CDR3 region: CASPRPGSSYEQYV. CDR3 coding DNA: TGTGCCAGCCCCCGGCCAGGGAGCTCCTACGAGCAGTACGTC.

There are many counts of this clonotype. J is TRBJ2-2 and V is TRBV5-1, with D perhaps matching TRBD1 (5 bases). In germline, CDR1 is SGHRS, CDR2 YFSETQ. The V end was cut by 2 bases, the J end by 7 bases, with 9 bases between. The CDR3 is made up of 13 amino acids. The CDR3 DNA reads as TGCGCCAGCAGCTTACAGGATGGCGGGGAGCTGTTTTTT. This encodes CASSLQDGGELFF.

This clonotype was counted ten times or more. The rearrangement uses TRBV27 and TRBJ2-5, with 7 bases identical to TRBD1. In germline, CDR1 is MNHEY, CDR2 SMNVEV (reference sequence). CDR3 size: 13 residues. Unmatched junction bases numbered 5, after V lost 8 bases and J lost 2 bases. The CDR3 protein is CASGNRGQETQYF. The CDR3 coding sequence is TGTGCCAGCGGCAACAGGGGACAAGAGACCCAGTACTTC.

Concerning this clonotype itself: Germline and junction disagree at one end, which may indicate a read error. This chain joins TRBV20-1 and TRBJ2-5, with D perhaps TRBD1 (7 bases). Germline lookup yields CDR1 DFQATT and CDR2 SNEGSKA (reference sequence). The CDR3 loop spans 16 amino acids. CDR3 in DNA: TGCTGTGCTCAGGGGGGCAGGGGTAGGTCAGGAGAGACCCAGTACTTC. Its protein product is CCAQGGRGRSGETQYF.

The table lists this clonotype with a count of one. A much larger clone is a single base away; this may be a read error. The rearrangement joins TRBV11-2 to TRBJ2-3, with 13 positions matching TRBD2. The CDR3 has 18 amino acids. Germline CDR1 SGHAT, CDR2 FQNNGV. CDR3 DNA: TGTGCCAGCAGCCCCTACCTCCGGACTAGCGGGGGCACAGATACGCTGTATTTT. It yields the protein CASSPYLRTSGGTDTLYF.

This clonotype has ten or more counts. The chain links TRBV6-2 or TRBV6-3 to TRBJ1-2; D is uncertain. Germline CDR1 and CDR2: MNHEY and SVGEGT. The V end was cut by 5 bases, the J end by 4 bases, with 8 bases between. This CDR3 is 12 amino acids long. The CDR3 here is CASSTDGYGYTF. Here the CDR3 DNA reads TGTGCCAGCAGTACGGACGGCTATGGCTACACCTTC.

This sequence joins TRBV7-2 and TRBJ1-2; 7 bases match TRBD1. The CDR3 spans 14 residues. Germline V gene sequence: CDR1 SGHTA, CDR2 FQGNSA. V was pared by 5 bases and J by 2 bases, with 5 bases of the junction left unmatched. The chain's CDR3 is CASSIETGNYGYTF. The CDR3 DNA is TGTGCCAGCAGCATAGAGACAGGGAACTATGGCTACACCTTC.

This clonotype was observed many times. This rearrangement joins TRBV20-1 to TRBJ2-4; D may match TRBD1 or TRBD2 (5 bases each). The germline CDR1 and CDR2 sequences are DFQATT and SNEGSKA (reference sequence). The CDR3 spans 13 residues. Trimming left V 2 bases short and J 2 bases short, with 7 bases between. CDR3 nucleotide sequence: TGCAGTGCTAGAAGGGGACCCAAAAACATTCAGTACTTC. Its protein product is CSARRGPKNIQYF.